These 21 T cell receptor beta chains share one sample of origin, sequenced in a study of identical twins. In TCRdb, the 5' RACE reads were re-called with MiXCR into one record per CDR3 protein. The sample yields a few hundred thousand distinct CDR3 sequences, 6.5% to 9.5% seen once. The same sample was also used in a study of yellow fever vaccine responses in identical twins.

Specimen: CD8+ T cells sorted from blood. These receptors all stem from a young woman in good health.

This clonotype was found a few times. The CDR3 here is CASSFKQGYDFSDTQYF. The CDR3 DNA sequence: TGTGCCAGCAGCTTTAAACAGGGGTATGATTTTTCAGATACGCAGTATTTT. This rearrangement joins TRBV5-5 to TRBJ2-3; 7 bases are a match to TRBD1. Germline lookup yields CDR1 SGHKS and CDR2 YYEKEE (reference sequence). This CDR3 comprises 17 residues. V lost 2 bases, J lost 4 bases, and 13 bases stayed unmatched.

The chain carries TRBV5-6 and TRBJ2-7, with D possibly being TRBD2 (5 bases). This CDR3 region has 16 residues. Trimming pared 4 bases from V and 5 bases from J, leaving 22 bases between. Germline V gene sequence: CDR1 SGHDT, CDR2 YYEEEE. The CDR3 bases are TGTGCCAGCAGCCTTCAGTTGAGGGCAGGTTCCCACGAGCAGTACTTC. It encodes CASSLQLRAGSHEQYF.

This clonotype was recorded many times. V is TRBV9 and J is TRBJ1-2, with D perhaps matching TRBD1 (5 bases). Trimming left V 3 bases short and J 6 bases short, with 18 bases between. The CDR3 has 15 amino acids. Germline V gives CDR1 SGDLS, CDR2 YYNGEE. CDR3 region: CASSAPVKGLDGYTF. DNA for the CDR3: TGTGCCAGCAGCGCTCCGGTAAAGGGACTTGATGGCTACACCTTC.

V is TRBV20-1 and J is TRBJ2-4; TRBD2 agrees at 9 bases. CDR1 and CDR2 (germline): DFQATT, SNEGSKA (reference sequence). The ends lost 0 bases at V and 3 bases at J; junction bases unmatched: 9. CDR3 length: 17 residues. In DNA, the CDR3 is TGCAGTGCTAGAGATAACTTAATAGCGGGGGTCAAAAACATTCAGTACTTC. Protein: CSARDNLIAGVKNIQYF.

The CDR3 DNA reads as TGTGCCACCCGGCGGCCCTCCTACGAGCAGTACTTC. It is translated as CATRRPSYEQYF. V gene TRBV2 combines with J gene TRBJ2-7; D gene unclear. Germline values: CDR1 SNHLY, CDR2 FYNNEI. Trimming pared 10 bases from V and 0 bases from J, leaving 10 bases between. The CDR3 is made up of 12 amino acids.

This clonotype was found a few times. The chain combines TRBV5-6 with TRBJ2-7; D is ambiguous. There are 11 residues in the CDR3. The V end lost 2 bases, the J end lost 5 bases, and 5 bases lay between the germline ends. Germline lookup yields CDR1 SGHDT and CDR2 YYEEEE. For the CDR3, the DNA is TGTGCCAGCAGCTTCGACCACGAGCAGTACTTC. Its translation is CASSFDHEQYF.

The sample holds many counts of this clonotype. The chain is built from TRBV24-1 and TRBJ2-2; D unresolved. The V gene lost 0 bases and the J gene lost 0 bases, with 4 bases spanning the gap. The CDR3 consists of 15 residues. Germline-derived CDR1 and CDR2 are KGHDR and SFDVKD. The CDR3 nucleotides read TGTGCCACCAGTGATTTGGTCTCGAACACCGGGGAGCTGTTTTTT. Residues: CATSDLVSNTGELFF.

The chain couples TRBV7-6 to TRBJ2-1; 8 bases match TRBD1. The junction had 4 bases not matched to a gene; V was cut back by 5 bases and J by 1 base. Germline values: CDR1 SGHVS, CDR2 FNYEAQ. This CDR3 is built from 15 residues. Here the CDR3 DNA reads TGTGCCAGCAGCCCCCGACAGGGGTCCTACAATGAGCAGTTCTTC. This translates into CASSPRQGSYNEQFF.

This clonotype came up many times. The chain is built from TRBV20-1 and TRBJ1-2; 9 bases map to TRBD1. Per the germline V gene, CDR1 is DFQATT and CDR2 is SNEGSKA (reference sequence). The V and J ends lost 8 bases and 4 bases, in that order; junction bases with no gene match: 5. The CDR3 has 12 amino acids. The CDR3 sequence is CSPRDRAYGYTF. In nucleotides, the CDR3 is TGCAGTCCCCGGGACAGGGCCTATGGCTACACCTTC.

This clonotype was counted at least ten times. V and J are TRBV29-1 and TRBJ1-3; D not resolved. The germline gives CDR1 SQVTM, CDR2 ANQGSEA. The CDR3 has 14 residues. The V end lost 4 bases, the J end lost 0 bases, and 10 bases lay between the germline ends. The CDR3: CSVGEEFSGNTIYF. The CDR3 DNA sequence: TGCAGCGTTGGAGAGGAATTCTCTGGAAACACCATATATTTT.

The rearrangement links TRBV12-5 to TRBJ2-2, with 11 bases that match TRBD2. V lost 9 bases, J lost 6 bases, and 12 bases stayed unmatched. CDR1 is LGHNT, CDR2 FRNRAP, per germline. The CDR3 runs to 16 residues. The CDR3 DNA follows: TGTGCTAGGGGGGCGAAACTAGCGGGAGCTGCCGGGGAGCTGTTTTTT. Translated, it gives CARGAKLAGAAGELFF.

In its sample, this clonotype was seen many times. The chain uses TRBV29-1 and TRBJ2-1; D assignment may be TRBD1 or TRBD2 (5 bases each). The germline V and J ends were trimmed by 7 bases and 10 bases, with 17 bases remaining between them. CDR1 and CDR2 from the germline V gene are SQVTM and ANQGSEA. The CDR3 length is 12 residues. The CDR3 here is CSAGTRIDEQFF. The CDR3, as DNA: TGCAGCGCAGGGACCCGGATAGACGAGCAGTTCTTC.

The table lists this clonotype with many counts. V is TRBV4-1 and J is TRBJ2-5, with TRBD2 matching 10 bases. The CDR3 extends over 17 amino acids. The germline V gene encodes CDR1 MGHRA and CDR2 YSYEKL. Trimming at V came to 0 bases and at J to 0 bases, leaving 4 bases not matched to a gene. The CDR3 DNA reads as TGCGCCAGCAGCCAAGACACTAGCGGGGCGTACCAAGAGACCCAGTACTTC. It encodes CASSQDTSGAYQETQYF.

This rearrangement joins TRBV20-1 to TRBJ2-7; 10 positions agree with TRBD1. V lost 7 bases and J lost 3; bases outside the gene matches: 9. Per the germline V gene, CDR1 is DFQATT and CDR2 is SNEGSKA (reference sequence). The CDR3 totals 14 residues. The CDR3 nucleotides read TGCAGTGTTAGGTCGGGACAGGGGTTCTACGAGCAGTACTTC. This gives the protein CSVRSGQGFYEQYF.

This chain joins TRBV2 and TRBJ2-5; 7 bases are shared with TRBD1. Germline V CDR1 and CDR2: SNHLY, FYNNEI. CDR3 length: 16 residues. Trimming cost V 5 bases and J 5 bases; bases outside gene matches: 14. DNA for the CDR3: TGTGCCAGCAGTTACAGCCGGGACAGCCCTGGGGAGACCCAGTACTTC. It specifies CASSYSRDSPGETQYF.

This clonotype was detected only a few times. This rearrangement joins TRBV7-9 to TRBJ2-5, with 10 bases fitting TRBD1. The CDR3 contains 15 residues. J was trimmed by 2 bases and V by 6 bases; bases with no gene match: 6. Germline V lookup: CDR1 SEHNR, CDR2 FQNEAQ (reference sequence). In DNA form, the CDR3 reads TGTGCCAGCAGACTACCGGACAGGGGGCAAGAGACCCAGTACTTC. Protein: CASRLPDRGQETQYF.

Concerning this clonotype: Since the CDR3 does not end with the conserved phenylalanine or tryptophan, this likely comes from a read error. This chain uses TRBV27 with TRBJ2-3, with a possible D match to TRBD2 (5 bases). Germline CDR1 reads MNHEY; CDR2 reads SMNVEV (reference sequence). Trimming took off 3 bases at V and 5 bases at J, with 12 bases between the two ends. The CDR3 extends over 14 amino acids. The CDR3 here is CASSLARAGDTQYL. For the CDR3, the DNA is TGTGCCAGCAGTTTGGCAAGGGCGGGAGATACGCAGTATTTG.

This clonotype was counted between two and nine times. CDR3 sequence reads: CASRETSMDIQYF. As DNA, the CDR3 is TGCGCCAGCAGAGAAACTAGTATGGACATTCAGTACTTC. The rearrangement links TRBV10-2 to TRBJ2-4; TRBD2 might be the D (5 bases). This CDR3 comprises 13 residues. V gave up 6 bases and J gave up 8 bases, with 14 bases separating them. CDR1 WSHSY and CDR2 SAAADI come from the germline V gene.

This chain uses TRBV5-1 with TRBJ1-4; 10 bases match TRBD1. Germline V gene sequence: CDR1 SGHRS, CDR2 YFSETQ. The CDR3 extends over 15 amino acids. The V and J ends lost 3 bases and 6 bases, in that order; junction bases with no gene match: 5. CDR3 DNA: TGCGCCAGCAGCTCTCCGGGACAGGGGCATGAAAAACTGTTTTTT. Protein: CASSSPGQGHEKLFF.

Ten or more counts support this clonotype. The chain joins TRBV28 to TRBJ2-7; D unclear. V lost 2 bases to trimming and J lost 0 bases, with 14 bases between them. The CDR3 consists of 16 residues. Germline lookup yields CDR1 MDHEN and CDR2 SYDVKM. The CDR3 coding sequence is TGTGCCAGCAGTTTACCTACGACGGTACCCTCCTACGAGCAGTACTTC. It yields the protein CASSLPTTVPSYEQYF.

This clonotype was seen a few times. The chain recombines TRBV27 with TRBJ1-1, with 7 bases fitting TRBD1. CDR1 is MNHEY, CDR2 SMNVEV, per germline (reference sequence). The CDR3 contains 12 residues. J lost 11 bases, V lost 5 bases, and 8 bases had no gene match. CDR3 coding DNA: TGTGCCAGCAGTCATCAGGGGGGAGGGGCTTTCTTT. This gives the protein CASSHQGGGAFF.